This T cell receptor (beta chain) appears in the sequencing data of a study of OX40 agonist ivuxolimab in advanced cancers. Study background: Patients were treated with intravenous ivuxolimab, dosed at 0.01 to 10 mg/kg and infused every 2 weeks. Partial responses were seen in three patients, one with hepatocellular carcinoma and two with cutaneous melanoma.

Germline V gives CDR1 SGHDT, CDR2 YYEEEE. The CDR3 contains 13 residues. V lost 4 bases to trimming and J lost 6 bases; unmatched junction nucleotides: 6. Some clones are missing from TCRdb's copy, which holds only in-frame ones; the method was immunoSEQ multiplex PCR. The sample lists tens of thousands of clones; over 60% were seen once. The genes are TRBV5-6 and TRBJ2-7, with 8 nucleotides matching TRBD1. This sequence originates from an adult with an advanced solid tumor such as melanoma, head and neck, liver or kidney cancer. The sequenced sample was CD4+ or CD8+ T cells sorted from blood, obtained in a trial of the OX40 agonist ivuxolimab. The DNA of the CDR3 is TGTGCCAGCAGCCTGGACAGGGCCGCCGAGCAGTACTTC. This encodes CASSLDRAAEQYF.